This T cell receptor (beta chain) was recorded in a study of T cell responses to AZD1222 COVID-19 vaccine. Study in general: Investigators merged groups given second doses at roughly 4 or roughly 12 weeks. Study-level findings and limits: Sampling captured repertoires only after the peak T cell response. Possibly, clonal diversity was underestimated; donors were largely white British and included more females.

The CDR3 extends over 14 amino acids. Unmatched junction bases numbered 4, after V lost 2 bases and J lost 7 bases. In germline, CDR1 is MNHEY, CDR2 SVGEGT. Sequencing used immunoSEQ multiplex PCR; TCRdb keeps in-frame clones, though not all of them. The repertoire holds some 120,000 clones, with 80% to 90% as singletons. As for this clone: The antigen remains undetermined.

The sequenced sample was peripheral blood, obtained on day 0 of AZD1222 vaccination. The chain uses TRBV6-2 or TRBV6-3 and TRBJ2-1; 8 positions agree with TRBD2. This receptor was taken from an adult in good health. The CDR3 spells CASSYKRGGNEQFF. The CDR3 DNA reads as TGTGCCAGCAGTTACAAACGGGGGGGAAATGAGCAGTTCTTC.